Presented here are 18 T cell receptor beta chains from one specimen sequenced in a study of blood T cell repertoires in COVID-19. Clones were read by immunoSEQ multiplex PCR, and TCRdb kept only the in-frame ones, dropping some. The table includes roughly 100,000 clones, 85% to 95% detected once. Sample: peripheral blood. These receptors came from a man in his fifties with active COVID-19.

The V gene is TRBV3-1 (or the pseudogene TRBV3-2), the J gene TRBJ1-2; D is unclear. Germline lookup yields CDR1 LGHDT and CDR2 YNNKEL (reference sequence). Trimming pared 1 base from V and 5 bases from J, leaving 14 bases between. This CDR3 region has 15 residues. The CDR3 DNA sequence: TGTGCCAGCAGCCAAGGTGCCAGACTAGGGTATGGCTACACCTTC. The encoded protein is CASSQGARLGYGYTF.

The gene calls are TRBV9 and TRBJ2-2, with D tentatively TRBD2 (6 bases). V lost 0 bases, J lost 5 bases, and 11 bases lay in between. The CDR3 loop spans 15 amino acids. Germline V gene data show CDR1 as SGDLS and CDR2 as YYNGEE. CDR3 in DNA: TGTGCCAGCAGCGTAGCCCGGGAGAGGACCGGGGAGCTGTTTTTT. This gives the protein CASSVARERTGELFF.

This chain uses TRBV11-3 with TRBJ2-2, with D uncertain. The germline V gene encodes CDR1 SGHNT and CDR2 YENEEA. V was shortened by 5 bases and J by 6 bases, with 13 bases between the two germline ends. The length of the CDR3 is 14 residues. CDR3 DNA sequence: TGTGCCAGCAGCCGCGCAGCGAGTCCCGGGGAGCTGTTTTTT. It codes for CASSRAASPGELFF.

The chain employs TRBV9 and TRBJ2-1; TRBD2 matches at 8 bases. Germline lookup yields CDR1 SGDLS and CDR2 YYNGEE. This CDR3 spans 17 amino acids. Trimming removed 0 bases from V and 6 bases from J; junction bases left unmatched: 11. The CDR3 bases are TGTGCCAGCAGCGTAGCTCCCCCCGGGAGGGCCAGCAATGAGCAGTTCTTC. This codes for CASSVAPPGRASNEQFF. The full variable domain, rest sourced from reference TRBV9 and TRBJ2-1, is DSGVTQTPKHLITATGQRVTLRCSPRSGDLSVYWYQQSLDQGLQFLIQYYNGEERAKGNILERFSAQQFPDLHSELNLSSLELGDSALYFCASSVAPPGRASNEQFFGPGTRLTVL.

The CDR3, as DNA: TGCGCCAGCAGCCCTGAAACAGGGCTCTATGGCTACACCTTC. This codes for CASSPETGLYGYTF. The rearrangement uses TRBV5-1 and TRBJ1-2, with D possibly being TRBD1 (6 bases). Germline CDR1 SGHRS, CDR2 YFSETQ. Trimming pared 4 bases from V and 4 bases from J, leaving 14 bases between. The CDR3 length is 14 residues. Together with reference TRBV5-1 and TRBJ1-2, the CDR3 gives the full variable domain: KAGVTQTPRYLIKTRGQQVTLSCSPISGHRSVSWYQQTPGQGLQFLFEYFSETQRNKGNFPGRFSGRQFSNSRSEMNVSTLELGDSALYLCASSPETGLYGYTFGSGTRLTVV.

The genes are TRBV5-1 and TRBJ1-2, with D possibly matching TRBD1 (6 bases). This CDR3 spans 15 amino acids. Trimming stripped 1 base from V and 2 bases from J, with 12 bases between. Germline V gene data show CDR1 as SGHRS and CDR2 as YFSETQ. In DNA form, the CDR3 reads TGCGCCAGCAGCTTGAATGGGGGCGGGAACTATGGCTACACCTTC. Residues: CASSLNGGGNYGYTF.

The chain uses TRBV19 and TRBJ1-3; D unclear. Germline lookup yields CDR1 LNHDA and CDR2 SQIVND (reference sequence). This CDR3 is 11 amino acids long. Trimming cost V 6 bases and J 7 bases, with 7 bases left between them. The CDR3 is CASRGGNTIYF. CDR3 DNA sequence: TGTGCCAGTAGGGGAGGGAACACCATATATTTT.

The V call is TRBV5-1, the J call TRBJ2-7; tentatively, D is TRBD1 (6 bases). The length of the CDR3 is 13 residues. From germline, CDR1 is SGHRS and CDR2 YFSETQ. Between the trimmed V and J ends, which lost 0 bases and 10 bases, there was a span of 14 bases. CDR3: CASSLVGASAQYF. Here the CDR3 DNA reads TGCGCCAGCAGCTTGGTGGGGGCCTCAGCCCAGTACTTC.

The chain has TRBV7-2 and TRBJ1-6; possible D gene TRBD1, 6 bases. This CDR3 is 14 amino acids long. V dropped 1 base and J dropped 12 bases, with 13 bases sitting between them. Per the germline V gene, CDR1 is SGHTA and CDR2 is FQGNSA. The CDR3 bases are TGTGCCAGCAGCTTAGGAGGGGGTTGGGAACCCCTCCACTTT. This gives the protein CASSLGGGWEPLHF.

The chain carries TRBV5-1 and TRBJ2-5, with 8 nucleotides matching TRBD2. Germline V lookup: CDR1 SGHRS, CDR2 YFSETQ. V shed 0 bases and J 1 base; nucleotides not matched to a gene: 5. This CDR3 is built from 16 residues. CDR3 in amino acids: CASSLAGRAGQETQYF. The CDR3 DNA sequence: TGCGCCAGCAGCTTGGCCGGGAGGGCCGGCCAAGAGACCCAGTACTTC. Complete variable domain (other parts from reference TRBV5-1 and TRBJ2-5): KAGVTQTPRYLIKTRGQQVTLSCSPISGHRSVSWYQQTPGQGLQFLFEYFSETQRNKGNFPGRFSGRQFSNSRSEMNVSTLELGDSALYLCASSLAGRAGQETQYFGPGTRLLVL.

Comment on this clone: Other nucleotide sequences from this sample produce the same CDR3. This chain uses TRBV2 with TRBJ1-2; D gene unclear. V lost 1 base and J lost 1, with 4 bases in between. Germline V gives CDR1 SNHLY, CDR2 FYNNEI. The CDR3 is 13 residues long. The chain's CDR3 is CASSEGVNYGYTF. Here the CDR3 DNA reads TGTGCCAGCAGTGAAGGCGTTAACTATGGCTACACCTTC.

The chain joins TRBV5-1 to TRBJ2-3; TRBD2 aligns across 7 bases. J was trimmed by 0 bases and V by 6 bases; bases with no gene match: 1. Germline CDR1 and CDR2: SGHRS and YFSETQ. This CDR3 has 13 amino acids. CDR3 in amino acids: CASNSGSTDTQYF. CDR3 nucleotides: TGCGCCAGCAATAGCGGGAGCACAGATACGCAGTATTTT.

The V gene is TRBV4-1, the J gene TRBJ2-7; 10 bases agree with TRBD1. V trimming: 3 bases; J trimming: 5 bases; junction bases outside the gene matches: 7. The germline V gene encodes CDR1 MGHRA and CDR2 YSYEKL. There are 15 residues in the CDR3. CDR3 residues: CASSQLGQGTNEQYF. The CDR3 DNA sequence: TGCGCCAGCAGCCAGCTGGGACAGGGGACTAACGAGCAGTACTTC.

This rearrangement joins TRBV4-2 to TRBJ2-2; TRBD2 aligns across 8 bases. This CDR3 spans 20 amino acids. V gave up 0 bases and J gave up 3 bases; unmatched junction bases: 15. Germline CDR1 reads LGHNA; CDR2 reads YNFKEQ. The CDR3: CASSQDVLASGLRYTGELFF. Written as DNA, the CDR3 is TGTGCCAGCAGCCAAGACGTTCTGGCTAGCGGGTTGAGGTACACCGGGGAGCTGTTTTTT.

The J gene is TRBJ2-1, the V gene TRBV30; 15 bases align to TRBD2. The CDR3 is 16 residues long. Germline V gives CDR1 GTSNPN, CDR2 SVGIG (reference sequence). V lost 2 bases, J lost 10 bases, and 9 bases stayed unmatched. CDR3 loop: CAWSKQTGTSGREQFF. In nucleotides, the CDR3 is TGTGCCTGGAGTAAACAAACCGGGACTAGCGGGAGGGAGCAGTTCTTC.

The rearrangement uses TRBV28 and TRBJ1-1; weak D call: TRBD1 (5 bases). CDR3 length: 14 residues. Germline-derived CDR1 and CDR2 are MDHEN and SYDVKM. V lost 8 bases to trimming and J lost 0 bases, with 13 bases between them. CDR3 in amino acids: CASFRRGMNTEAFF. The CDR3 DNA reads TGTGCCAGCTTTCGGCGGGGGATGAACACTGAAGCTTTCTTT.

The gene calls are TRBV6-4 and TRBJ1-2, with 7 positions matching TRBD1. Per germline, CDR1 MRHNA and CDR2 SNTAGT. The J segment lost 8 bases and the V segment lost 5 bases, leaving 11 bases of the junction unmatched. The CDR3 has 14 residues. This CDR3 reads CASSPTGTQGGYTF. The DNA of the CDR3 is TGTGCCAGCAGTCCGACTGGCACACAGGGGGGCTACACCTTC.

V usage is TRBV29-1 and J usage is TRBJ1-2, with 9 bases aligning to TRBD1. Germline V gene data show CDR1 as SQVTM and CDR2 as ANQGSEA. The J segment lost 4 bases and the V segment lost 3 bases, leaving 9 bases of the junction unmatched. The CDR3 is made up of 15 amino acids. CDR3 region: CSVDKTGGGTYGYTF. In DNA form, the CDR3 reads TGCAGCGTTGACAAGACAGGGGGAGGAACCTATGGCTACACCTTC.